This T cell receptor (beta chain) was found in a study of cytomegalovirus exposure and HLA in healthy donors. Overall study results and limits: The study labeled fewer than 200 TCR beta chains cytomegalovirus-associated. Generally TCR sequences proved uncommon, though certain public TCRs appeared in numerous donors. Reportedly, a later analysis found an Asian-associated ancestry cluster had fewer N-insertions than the approximately 670-donor mean.

Worth noting for this clone: The antigen remains undetermined.

Germline V gene lookup returns CDR1 SQVTM and CDR2 ANQGSEA. There are 14 residues in the CDR3. With 3 bases removed from V and 8 bases from J, the gap between germline ends came to 19 bases. The PCR was carried out with 60 Vbeta primers and 13 Jbeta primers. Source study methods: A follow-up analysis tallied about 88 million unique TCR beta chains, about 11 million shared. Measured with immunoSEQ multiplex PCR; TCRdb has only the in-frame clones, and not every one. The V and J calls and the clone size are those of that table, but D and trimming were determined from the DNA. The sample lists 37,000 or so clones, around 70% occurring once.

Source material: PBMCs. The source is a young man in good health and CMV-seronegative. V is TRBV29-1 and J is TRBJ1-2, with no clear D. DNA for the CDR3: TGCAGCGTTGAGTCTCGGGGATCCATCACGGGCTACACCTTC. Translated: CSVESRGSITGYTF.